These 12 T cell receptor beta chains share one sample of origin, sequenced in a study of blood T cells in healthy people across ages. A second PCR, run for about 7 to 11 cycles, used a sample-barcoded 5' primer plus a J-beta primer mix. TCRdb processed the 5' RACE reads anew with MiXCR; each CDR3 protein has one entry. Of about 650,000 distinct CDR3 sequences in the sample, under 65% were seen once. The sequencing input was blood. The receptors here all came from a woman older than 75 in good health.

A remark on this clonotype: Given a much more abundant clone one base away, this may be a read error. The V call is TRBV28, the J call TRBJ2-4, with a tentative D call TRBD2 (7 bases). CDR1 is MDHEN and CDR2 is SYDVKM in the germline V gene. The V gene lost 6 bases and the J gene lost 3 bases, with 21 bases spanning the gap. The CDR3 runs to 17 residues. CDR3 in amino acids: CASSIQRGGVCKNIQYF. As DNA, the CDR3 is TGTGCCAGCAGCATTCAAAGGGGGGGGGTTTGCAAAAACATTCAGTACTTC.

In this sample, this clonotype turned up once. A much larger clone lies a single base off, so this may be a read error. The DNA of the CDR3 is TGTGCCAACAGCTTAGTCTGGCAGGGCACAGATACGCAGTATTTT. Translation gives CANSLVWQGTDTQYF. The chain combines TRBV7-6 with TRBJ2-3; D not certain. The CDR3 runs 15 residues. Looked up from germline, CDR1 is SGHVS and CDR2 is FNYEAQ.

The chain links TRBV3-1 to TRBJ2-7, with 7 bases lining up with TRBD2. Germline CDR1 LGHDT, CDR2 YNNKEL (reference sequence). The CDR3 length is 13 residues. V dropped 5 bases and J dropped 5; count of bases not matched to a gene: 6. The CDR3 protein is CASSIRLAHEQYF. As DNA, the CDR3 is TGTGCCAGCAGCATACGACTAGCTCACGAGCAGTACTTC.

This clonotype was observed a handful of times. Given a much more abundant clone one base away, this may be a read error. CDR3 loop: CASSPLGWYGYTF. The CDR3, as DNA: TGTGCCAGCAGTCCCCTGGGGTGGTATGGCTACACCTTC. The rearrangement uses TRBV28 and TRBJ1-2; D remains ambiguous. Germline V gene data show CDR1 as MDHEN and CDR2 as SYDVKM. The CDR3 runs to 13 residues. The germline V and J ends were trimmed by 5 bases and 5 bases, with 12 bases remaining between them.

As for this clonotype: A much larger clone lies one base from this, so it may be a read error. CDR3 nucleotides: TGTGCCAGCAGCCCAACTTCCCTACAACGCGGGGCTTTCTTT. Its translation: CASSPTSLQRGAFF. This chain joins TRBV11-2 and TRBJ1-1, with D uncertain. Germline CDR1 and CDR2: SGHAT and FQNNGV. V gave up 5 bases and J gave up 11 bases, with 21 bases separating them. The CDR3 contains 14 residues.

A few counts support this clonotype. The chain recombines TRBV15 with TRBJ2-1; 11 positions agree with TRBD2. TRBJ2-7 matches the DNA end more closely, so the J call is doubtful. This CDR3 is built from 16 residues. Germline assignment: CDR1 LNHNV and CDR2 YYDKDF (reference sequence). The CDR3 DNA reads as TGTGCCACCAGCCGCCAAGGGACTAGCGGCAACAATGAGCAGTACTTC. Translating it yields CATSRQGTSGNNEQYF.

Regarding this clonotype: This may arise from a read error, as a much more abundant clone is one base away. The chain recombines TRBV12-3 or TRBV12-4 with TRBJ1-1, with D tentatively TRBD1 (6 bases). The CDR3 totals 13 residues. Trimming took off 2 bases at V and 11 bases at J, with 15 bases between the two ends. CDR3 bases: TGTGCCAGCAGTTTAAGGGGAGGGGGAAGGGCTTTCTTT. Its translation is CASSLRGGGRAFF.

The CDR3 region has the DNA TGCAGCGTTCTCTCGGGGTCCCCAAATCAGCCCCAGCATTTT. Residues: CSVLSGSPNQPQHF. This rearrangement joins TRBV29-1 to TRBJ1-5; D remains unclear. Germline CDR1 is SQVTM and CDR2 is ANQGSEA. The CDR3 is made up of 14 amino acids. The V end was cut by 5 bases, the J end by 4 bases, with 15 bases between.

The chain has TRBV5-6 and TRBJ1-4; weak D call: TRBD1 (6 bases). CDR1 and CDR2 (germline): SGHDT, YYEEEE. The CDR3 length is 15 residues. Trimming took off 2 bases at V and 0 bases at J, with 8 bases between the two ends. The CDR3, as DNA: TGTGCCAGCAGCTTCAGGGGTGCAACTAATGAAAAACTGTTTTTT. Amino acids: CASSFRGATNEKLFF.

The gene calls are TRBV7-9 and TRBJ2-5; 9 positions match TRBD2. The germline V gene has CDR1 SEHNR and CDR2 FQNEAQ (reference sequence). V lost 3 bases, J lost 3 bases, and 5 bases stayed unmatched. The length of the CDR3 is 15 residues. For the CDR3, the DNA is TGTGCCAGCAGCTTTCCGACTAGCGGAAAAGAGACCCAGTACTTC. This encodes CASSFPTSGKETQYF. Supplemented by reference TRBV7-9 and TRBJ2-5, the full variable domain reads DTGVSQNPRHKITKRGQNVTFRCDPISEHNRLYWYRQTLGQGPEFLTYFQNEAQLEKSRLLSDRFSAERPKGSFSTLEIQRTEQGDSAMYLCASSFPTSGKETQYFGPGTRLLVL.

This clonotype has a count of ten or more. V usage is TRBV18 and J usage is TRBJ2-1; D may be TRBD1 (6 bases). V shed 8 bases and J shed 8 bases, with 16 bases lying between them. This CDR3 is built from 13 residues. From germline, CDR1 is KGHSH and CDR2 LQKENI. The CDR3 spells CASRRSRGDEQFF. The CDR3 DNA reads as TGTGCCAGCCGAAGGTCCAGGGGTGATGAGCAGTTCTTC. The variable domain in full, with the rest retrieved from reference TRBV18 and TRBJ2-1, is NAGVMQNPRHLVRRRGQEARLRCSPMKGHSHVYWYRQLPEEGLKFMVYLQKENIIDESGMPKERFSAEFPKEGPSILRIQQVVRGDSAAYFCASRRSRGDEQFFGPGTRLTVL.

Only a few counts were recorded for this clonotype. The chain combines TRBV29-1 with TRBJ2-5; a weak D match, TRBD2 (5 bases). The CDR3 is 12 amino acids. V was shortened by 6 bases and J by 5 bases, with 13 bases between the two germline ends. Germline lookup yields CDR1 SQVTM and CDR2 ANQGSEA. The CDR3 region is CSVRGTGETQYF. DNA of the CDR3: TGCAGCGTCCGGGGTACGGGCGAGACCCAGTACTTC.